The clone carrying this T cell receptor (beta chain) was observed at least ten times. The antigen is unknown. RNA transcripts provided the source from which TCR beta CDR3 regions were amplified. TCR CDR3 underwent first-round RT-PCR with the HTBI primer set. In TCRdb, the multiplex PCR reads were re-called with MiXCR into one record per CDR3 protein. The table includes 600,000 to 800,000 distinct CDR3 sequences, over 35% detected once. The sample belongs to a study of T cells in Graves' hyperthyroidism and ophthalmopathy. Clinical symptoms, serum thyroxine and TRAb, thyroid ultrasound and orbital computed tomography were used for the diagnoses. Whole-study results and caveats: Most thyroid clonotypes that were expanded above 0.001 also turned up in blood. Ophthalmopathy prediction by the model preceded onset by a median about 6 months.

The sequence was collected from a woman aged 40 to 50 with Graves' hyperthyroidism. The source material was blood.

CDR3 protein: CASSLMGWMNTEAFF. CDR3 nucleotide sequence: TGTGCCAGCAGCTTGATGGGGTGGATGAACACTGAAGCTTTCTTT. V usage is TRBV7-2 and J usage is TRBJ1-1; D remains ambiguous. This CDR3 is built from 15 residues. The germline CDR1 and CDR2 sequences are SGHTA and FQGNSA. V lost 3 bases, J lost 0 bases, and 11 bases lay in between.